This TCR beta chain emerged from a study of T-cell reconstitution after alpha-beta-depleted transplantation in children (dated by TCRdb to 2016 to 2017). General notes on the study: Using TCR repertoire profiling, the study quantitatively followed how T-cell immune reconstitution unfolded in children after TCRalphabeta/CD19-depleted allogeneic hematopoietic cell transplantation.

This clonotype appeared a few times. Its antigen target is currently unknown. Nothing much larger sits one base from this clone, and base qualities are not available. The paper as a whole reports these results and caveats: In some patients, high TCRbeta diversity at day 60 was attributed to recipient T cells and intrathymic progenitors that had survived conditioning. Apparently early alphabetaT-cell count recovery about two months after transplant reportedly relied on only several hundred rapidly expanded clones derived from non-depleted graft cells. Over subsequent months, a decline in hyperexpanded clone frequencies was noted, and after one year, T-cell counts and TCRbeta diversity were mostly ascribed to newly produced T cells.

Explained via the paper, the treatment or condition label denotes: allogeneic hematopoietic cell transplantation with graft depleted of TCRalphabeta T cells and CD19 B cells. The transplant recipients were children given TCRalphabeta/CD19-depleted allogeneic hematopoietic cell grafts. The CDR3 sequence holds 16 residues, the cysteine and phenylalanine included. Of the read, only the CDR3 DNA is kept; its 48 bases are in frame from base 1. V sheds 2 bases and J sheds 1 base, leaving 12 bases between their ends. CDR1 and CDR2, looked up from the germline V gene, are SGHRS and YFSETQ. The library relied on PCR. TCRdb names Illumina HiSeq 2500 as the instrument used. To normalize quantification of the TCRbeta repertoire, the TCR libraries were built with molecular barcoding that relied on unique molecular identifiers. In-frame beta chains were kept once TCRdb had trimmed the public reads at Q25 with fastp and called clones with MiXCR. Every distinct CDR3 protein forms one entry, paired with its most common genes and DNA. The sample table records 900,000 or so distinct CDR3 sequences; approximately 15% of these occur just once. In total, the top ten clones hold approximately 5% of the sample.

The source is a male patient aged 5 to 17 who had a stem cell transplant for acute lymphoblastic leukemia, so the T cells may come from the graft donor. Recombination connected TRBV5-1 to TRBJ2-2; no D gene is confidently identified. Material: PBMCs, mostly from graft donor cells, obtained 360 days after TCRalphabeta/CD19-depleted stem cell transplant. The bases read TGCGCCAGCAGCTTTTTAGGGCGGATGAACACCGGGGAGCTGTTTTTT. It specifies CASSFLGRMNTGELFF.